This T cell receptor (beta chain) was recovered during a study of control samples from healthy donors and cancer patients. The CDR3 has 16 residues. In germline, CDR1 is SGHVS, CDR2 FQNEAQ. Trimming cost V 1 base and J 4 bases, with 16 bases left between them. The table lists this clone with a count of one. TCRdb's copy holds only in-frame clones and misses some; the assay was immunoSEQ multiplex PCR. The table lists some 120,000 clones, 91% of them singletons. The chain couples TRBV7-8 to TRBJ2-5, with D perhaps TRBD2 (7 bases). The origin of this receptor is a man aged 18 to 30 in good health. The sample consisted of blood. The CDR3 is CASSLESAGATETQYF. In DNA form, the CDR3 reads TGTGCCAGCAGCTTAGAGAGCGCGGGGGCCACAGAGACCCAGTACTTC.